A single sample is the source of the 25 T cell receptor beta chains below, sequenced in a study of OX40 agonist ivuxolimab in advanced cancers. Clones were read by immunoSEQ multiplex PCR, and TCRdb kept only the in-frame ones, dropping some. This sample yields 40,000 to 50,000 clones, of which more than 80% are seen a single time; approximately 16% belongs to the top ten. The sample consisted of CD4+ or CD8+ T cells sorted from blood, taken in a trial of the OX40 agonist ivuxolimab. All receptors derive from an adult with an advanced solid tumor such as melanoma, head and neck, liver or kidney cancer.

V usage is TRBV11-3 and J usage is TRBJ2-2; 9 bases are a match to TRBD1. The trim removed 7 bases at V and 8 bases at J, leaving 8 bases unmatched. CDR1 is SGHNT and CDR2 is YENEEA in the germline V gene. This CDR3 region has 14 residues. The CDR3 loop is CASIPQGASGELFF. The CDR3 nucleotides read TGTGCCAGCATCCCACAGGGGGCCTCAGGGGAGCTGTTTTTT.

The chain links TRBV6-5 to TRBJ1-6; D remains unclear. Between the trimmed V and J ends, which lost 0 bases and 11 bases, there was a span of 14 bases. The germline V gene has CDR1 MNHEY and CDR2 SVGAGI. The CDR3 spans 15 residues. The CDR3 here is CASSYSSLGGTPLHF. The CDR3, as DNA: TGTGCCAGCAGTTACTCGAGCCTGGGCGGAACACCCCTCCACTTT.

The V call is TRBV28, the J call TRBJ2-1; 11 nucleotides line up with TRBD2. This CDR3 is 16 amino acids long. CDR1 is MDHEN and CDR2 is SYDVKM in the germline V gene. V was clipped by 5 bases and J by 4 bases; unmatched bases: 7. CDR3 sequence reads: CASSSPLAGGYNEQFF. The CDR3 DNA follows: TGTGCCAGCAGTAGCCCCCTAGCGGGGGGTTACAATGAGCAGTTCTTC.

The chain combines TRBV21-1 with TRBJ2-5; the D call in the table, TRBD1, was not verified against the DNA. TRBV21-1 is an annotated pseudogene. This CDR3 is built from 16 residues. The CDR3 loop is CASSKEGGQGRETQYF. The CDR3 DNA is TGTGCCAGCAGCAAAGAAGGGGGACAGGGTCGGGAGACCCAGTACTTC.

The V and J genes are TRBV5-5 and TRBJ1-4; D possibly corresponds to TRBD1 (6 bases). The V gene's germline CDR1 is SGHKS and CDR2 YYEKEE (reference sequence). With 4 bases removed from V and 5 bases from J, the gap between germline ends came to 15 bases. The CDR3 is made up of 15 amino acids. The CDR3 loop reads CASSIRGDSNEKLFF. The CDR3 nucleotides are TGTGCCAGCAGCATAAGGGGGGACTCAAATGAAAAACTGTTTTTT.

This chain joins TRBV13 and TRBJ2-7; 10 bases agree with TRBD2. CDR1 is PRHDT and CDR2 is FYEKMQ in the germline V gene (reference sequence). The CDR3 is 15 residues long. V trimming: 0 bases; J trimming: 2 bases; junction bases outside the gene matches: 1. CDR3 sequence (DNA): TGTGCCAGCAGCTTAGGCAGCGGGGGGGCCTACGAGCAGTACTTC. Protein product: CASSLGSGGAYEQYF. Full variable domain (outside the CDR3, taken from reference TRBV13 and TRBJ2-7): AAGVIQSPRHLIKEKRETATLKCYPIPRHDTVYWYQQGPGQDPQFLISFYEKMQSDKGSIPDRFSAQQFSDYHSELNMSSLELGDSALYFCASSLGSGGAYEQYFGPGTRLTVT.

J is TRBJ1-2 and V is TRBV7-9; D remains ambiguous. The CDR3 consists of 12 residues. Germline loops: CDR1 SEHNR, CDR2 FQNEAQ (reference sequence). V was shortened by 1 base and J by 8 bases, with 8 bases between the two germline ends. CDR3 region: CASSLGSDGYTF. In DNA, the CDR3 is TGTGCCAGCAGCTTAGGAAGCGACGGCTACACCTTC.

The chain employs TRBV4-1 and TRBJ2-2; 12 bases align to TRBD2. V dropped 2 bases and J dropped 6; count of bases not matched to a gene: 4. The germline CDR1 and CDR2 sequences are MGHRA and YSYEKL. There are 16 residues in the CDR3. This CDR3 is CASSQSSGRVPGELFF. In DNA, the CDR3 is TGCGCCAGCAGCCAATCTAGCGGGAGGGTGCCCGGGGAGCTGTTTTTT.

The rearrangement joins TRBV4-2 to TRBJ2-6; tentatively, D is TRBD2 (6 bases). Germline CDR1 reads LGHNA; CDR2 reads YNFKEQ. The CDR3 is 17 residues long. Trimming left V 0 bases short and J 0 bases short, with 9 bases between. The CDR3 here is CASSQEGRTSGANVLTF. For the CDR3, the DNA is TGTGCCAGCAGCCAAGAAGGGAGGACCTCTGGGGCCAACGTCCTGACTTTC.

V gene TRBV4-3 combines with J gene TRBJ2-7; D remains ambiguous. The CDR3 contains 16 residues. Germline CDR1 LGHNA, CDR2 YSLEER. The V and J ends lost 0 bases and 0 bases respectively, with 12 bases between them. The CDR3 is CASSQDVELPSYEQYF. The CDR3 nucleotides read TGCGCCAGCAGCCAAGACGTCGAGCTCCCCTCCTACGAGCAGTACTTC.

The genes are TRBV9 and TRBJ2-7; 12 bases are a match to TRBD2. V lost 3 bases and J lost 5; bases outside the gene matches: 6. Looked up from germline, CDR1 is SGDLS and CDR2 is YYNGEE. The CDR3 totals 15 residues. CDR3 residues: CASSGLAGDLDEQYF. CDR3 bases: TGTGCCAGCAGCGGACTAGCGGGAGACCTGGACGAGCAGTACTTC.

V usage is TRBV19 and J usage is TRBJ2-5; possible D gene TRBD1, 8 bases. The V gene lost 3 bases and the J gene lost 4 bases, with 15 bases spanning the gap. The CDR3 runs to 15 residues. CDR1 is LNHDA, CDR2 SQIVND, per germline (reference sequence). CDR3 loop: CASSITGGGRETQYF. The CDR3 region has the DNA TGTGCCAGTAGTATCACAGGGGGGGGGAGAGAGACCCAGTACTTC.

V gene TRBV5-1 combines with J gene TRBJ1-2; 12 nucleotides align to TRBD1. CDR3 size: 16 residues. Germline CDR1 reads SGHRS; CDR2 reads YFSETQ. The ends lost 0 bases at V and 8 bases at J; junction bases unmatched: 8. The CDR3 DNA follows: TGCGCCAGCAGCTTGGATCCGGGACAGGGGGCGCTCGGCTACACCTTC. Residues: CASSLDPGQGALGYTF. Full variable domain (missing parts from reference TRBV5-1 and TRBJ1-2): KAGVTQTPRYLIKTRGQQVTLSCSPISGHRSVSWYQQTPGQGLQFLFEYFSETQRNKGNFPGRFSGRQFSNSRSEMNVSTLELGDSALYLCASSLDPGQGALGYTFGSGTRLTVV.

This rearrangement joins TRBV29-1 to TRBJ1-1, with 8 bases fitting TRBD1. The V segment lost 1 base and the J segment 6 bases; nucleotides outside the gene matches: 4. Germline CDR1 and CDR2: SQVTM and ANQGSEA. The CDR3 runs to 13 residues. This CDR3 is CSVEGTGLPEAFF. The CDR3 bases are TGCAGCGTTGAAGGGACAGGGTTGCCTGAAGCTTTCTTT. The full variable domain, in which reference TRBV29-1 and TRBJ1-1 provide the parts outside the CDR3, is SAVISQKPSRDICQRGTSLTIQCQVDSQVTMMFWYRQQPGQSLTLIATANQGSEATYESGFVIDKFPISRPNLTFSTLTVSNMSPEDSSIYLCSVEGTGLPEAFFGQGTRLTVV.

The genes are TRBV27 and TRBJ2-3; TRBD2 matches at 8 bases. V shed 0 bases and J 0 bases; nucleotides not matched to a gene: 8. From germline, CDR1 is MNHEY and CDR2 SMNVEV (reference sequence). CDR3 size: 18 residues. The CDR3 DNA reads as TGTGCCAGCAGTTTATCCCCCTCAGCGGGGGCTAGCACAGATACGCAGTATTTT. It yields the protein CASSLSPSAGASTDTQYF.

V and J are TRBV10-3 and TRBJ1-1; D call uncertain. The CDR3 extends over 16 amino acids. The V gene lost 3 bases and the J gene lost 0 bases, with 14 bases spanning the gap. Per the germline V gene, CDR1 is ENHRY and CDR2 is SYGVKD. The CDR3 DNA reads as TGTGCCATCAGTGAAGGTTACGGCGCGATGAACACTGAAGCTTTCTTT. Translated, it gives CAISEGYGAMNTEAFF.

The rearrangement links TRBV7-2 to TRBJ2-3; 9 bases line up with TRBD2. The germline CDR1 and CDR2 sequences are SGHTA and FQGNSA. Trimming took 4 bases from V and 5 from J; bases not matched to a gene: 7. CDR3 length: 15 residues. In DNA, the CDR3 is TGTGCCAGCAGCTCCTCTAGCGGGACTGGAGATACGCAGTATTTT. Translating gives CASSSSSGTGDTQYF.

The chain is built from TRBV4-1 and TRBJ2-5, with D unclear. V was cut by 2 bases and J by 0 bases, with 7 bases left in between. The CDR3 sequence is 14 residues long. CDR1 and CDR2 (germline): MGHRA, YSYEKL. CDR3 sequence (DNA): TGCGCCAGCAGCCAATCTACCTACCAAGAGACCCAGTACTTC. Amino acids: CASSQSTYQETQYF.

The genes are TRBV11-3 and TRBJ1-4; 8 bases match TRBD1. V dropped 3 bases and J dropped 2; count of bases not matched to a gene: 5. Germline CDR1 reads SGHNT; CDR2 reads YENEEA. CDR3 size: 16 residues. The CDR3 loop is CASSLGRTGTNEKLFF. For the CDR3, the DNA is TGTGCCAGCAGCTTGGGGCGGACAGGGACTAATGAAAAACTGTTTTTT. The whole variable domain, filled in from reference TRBV11-3 and TRBJ1-4, reads EAGVVQSPRYKIIEKKQPVAFWCNPISGHNTLYWYLQNLGQGPELLIRYENEEAVDDSQLPKDRFSAERLKGVDSTLKIQPAELGDSAVYLCASSLGRTGTNEKLFFGSGTQLSVL.

The chain recombines TRBV9 with TRBJ2-7; 10 bases map to TRBD1. The CDR3 is made up of 16 amino acids. The germline gives CDR1 SGDLS, CDR2 YYNGEE. The junction had 6 bases not matched to a gene; V was cut back by 0 bases and J by 3 bases. The CDR3 bases are TGTGCCAGCAGCGTAGCGCCGGGACAGGGGAACTACGAGCAGTACTTC. Its protein is CASSVAPGQGNYEQYF.

The chain recombines TRBV6-1 with TRBJ2-1, with 9 bases lining up with TRBD1. The CDR3 covers 15 residues. Per germline, CDR1 MNHNS and CDR2 SASEGT. After removal of 5 bases from V and 4 bases from J, the junction contained 6 bases not matched to a gene. CDR3 DNA sequence: TGTGCCAGCAGTCCGATGGGACAGGGATACAATGAGCAGTTCTTC. Amino acid sequence: CASSPMGQGYNEQFF.

The chain is built from TRBV4-2 and TRBJ2-7; 14 positions match TRBD2. The trim removed 4 bases at V and 7 bases at J, leaving 3 bases unmatched. The V gene's germline CDR1 is LGHNA and CDR2 YNFKEQ. This CDR3 contains 14 residues. The CDR3 region has the DNA TGTGCCAGCAGCCCAGGGACTAGCGGGGGAGAGCAGTACTTC. This codes for CASSPGTSGGEQYF.

This clone has a handful of counts. The chain recombines TRBV7-3 with TRBJ2-7, with TRBD2 identical over 8 bases. This CDR3 contains 14 residues. CDR1 is SGHTA and CDR2 is FQGTGA in the germline V gene. V lost 5 bases to trimming and J lost 7 bases; unmatched junction nucleotides: 10. The CDR3 bases are TGTGCCAGCAGCCCGCACGGGGGGGCGGGTGAGCAGTACTTC. It codes for CASSPHGGAGEQYF.

This clone has just one count. The chain has TRBV28 and TRBJ1-1, with no clear D. This CDR3 spans 13 amino acids. CDR1 is MDHEN, CDR2 SYDVKM, per germline. V was trimmed by 11 bases and J by 6 bases, leaving 19 bases between them. CDR3 amino acids: CAARTTPRAEAFF. Here the CDR3 DNA reads TGTGCCGCTCGTACGACTCCACGGGCTGAAGCTTTCTTT.

This clone has more than one count but fewer than ten. The V call is TRBV4-1, the J call TRBJ1-2; D call uncertain. This CDR3 contains 12 residues. CDR1 and CDR2 from the germline V gene are MGHRA and YSYEKL. The CDR3 DNA is TGCGTCATTACATCCGCAAACTATGGCTACACCTTC. It specifies CVITSANYGYTF.